This T cell receptor beta chain was captured in a study of blood T cell repertoires in COVID-19. Some clones are missing from TCRdb's copy, which holds only in-frame ones; the method was immunoSEQ multiplex PCR. This table holds 59,000 or so clones, about 73% found once. Sequencing was performed on peripheral blood. The clonotype comes from a woman aged 50 to 60 with active or convalescent COVID-19.

The CDR3 loop reads CASSTYGGTPNEKLFF. Written as DNA, the CDR3 is TGCGCCAGCAGTACATATGGCGGGACCCCTAATGAAAAACTGTTTTTT. The V gene is TRBV5-1, the J gene TRBJ1-4, with TRBD1 as a possible D gene (5 bases). The CDR3 is 16 residues long. V was cut by 5 bases and J by 3 bases, with 17 bases left in between. Germline CDR1 SGHRS, CDR2 YFSETQ.